Each of the 26 T cell receptor beta chains below was sequenced from the same sample in a study of T-cell reconstitution after alpha-beta-depleted transplantation in children listed by TCRdb under 2016. To prepare the library, PCR was applied. The instrument was an Illumina HiSeq 2500. To normalize quantification of the TCRbeta repertoire, the TCR libraries were built with molecular barcoding that relied on unique molecular identifiers. TCRdb handled the public reads itself, with Q25 trimming in fastp and clone calling in MiXCR, and kept productive beta chains. CDR3 protein sequences are deduplicated, and each keeps its most common genes and DNA. The sample contains some 200,000 distinct CDR3 sequences, roughly 14% of them found a single time. Clones ranked in the top ten supply around 14% of the sample. This sample comprised PBMCs from the stem cell graft donor, obtained from the stem cell graft. The receptors shown here come from a human donor who donated a stem cell graft to a child with acute lymphoblastic leukemia.

This clonotype came up many times. The chain links TRBV12-3 or TRBV12-4 to TRBJ2-7; unclear D gene. The CDR3 sequence is 14 residues long. The V gene lost 2 bases and the J gene lost 0 bases, with 8 bases spanning the gap. The CDR3, as DNA: TGTGCCAGCAGTTTACGTACCTTCTCCTACGAGCAGTACTTC. The encoded protein is CASSLRTFSYEQYF.

This clonotype was observed at least ten times. The gene calls are TRBV27 and TRBJ1-5; no firm D call. The CDR3 extends over 15 amino acids. Germline CDR1 MNHEY, CDR2 SMNVEV (reference sequence). V was shortened by 0 bases and J by 0 bases, with 6 bases between the two germline ends. The chain's CDR3 is CASSLSSSSNQPQHF. The CDR3 DNA sequence: TGTGCCAGCAGTTTATCGTCCTCTAGCAATCAGCCCCAGCATTTT.

CDR3 coding DNA: TGTGCCAGCAGTGAATGGGAGACCCAGTACTTC. Translated, it gives CASSEWETQYF. The chain recombines TRBV2 with TRBJ2-5; D remains unclear. Trimming removed 2 bases at V and 5 bases at J, with 3 bases between. The germline V gene has CDR1 SNHLY and CDR2 FYNNEI. CDR3 length: 11 amino acids.

This clonotype was counted at least ten times. The rearrangement links TRBV6-5 to TRBJ1-1, with D perhaps matching TRBD1 (6 bases). Germline V gene data show CDR1 as MNHEY and CDR2 as SVGAGI. With 0 bases removed from V and 1 base from J, the gap between germline ends came to 9 bases. The CDR3 sequence is 15 residues long. In DNA form, the CDR3 reads TGTGCCAGCAGTTACTCGGACAGAAAGAACACTGAAGCTTTCTTT. Its protein is CASSYSDRKNTEAFF.

In its sample, this clonotype was seen many times. CDR3 amino acids: CASSLGLGGGTDTQYF. CDR3 DNA: TGCGCCAGCAGCTTGGGGCTAGGGGGCGGAACAGATACGCAGTATTTT. V is TRBV5-1 and J is TRBJ2-3; TRBD1 matches at 7 bases. Germline-derived CDR1 and CDR2 are SGHRS and YFSETQ. V lost 0 bases to trimming and J lost 3 bases; unmatched junction nucleotides: 7. The CDR3 loop spans 16 amino acids.

This clonotype was recorded at least ten times. The chain joins TRBV18 to TRBJ1-3; the D is unclear. The CDR3 covers 16 residues. CDR1 KGHSH and CDR2 LQKENI come from the germline V gene. The germline V and J ends were trimmed by 3 bases and 0 bases, with 12 bases remaining between them. The CDR3 loop is CASSPLDGSSGNTIYF. CDR3 coding DNA: TGTGCCAGCTCACCTTTAGACGGCTCCTCTGGAAACACCATATATTTT.

This clonotype has ten or more counts. The chain combines TRBV29-1 with TRBJ1-6; no firm D call. V lost 4 bases and J lost 7, with 11 bases in between. Germline values: CDR1 SQVTM, CDR2 ANQGSEA. There are 13 residues in the CDR3. The CDR3 sequence: CSVVFSRNSPLHF. For the CDR3, the DNA is TGCAGCGTTGTTTTCTCACGCAATTCACCCCTCCACTTT.

This clonotype occurred a few times. The CDR3 protein is CASSLWGPTNTEAFF. In nucleotides, the CDR3 is TGTGCCAGCAGCTTATGGGGGCCAACGAACACTGAAGCTTTCTTT. The chain has TRBV11-3 and TRBJ1-1, with D perhaps matching TRBD1 (6 bases). V shed 2 bases and J shed 1 base, with 11 bases lying between them. This CDR3 contains 15 residues. CDR1 is SGHNT and CDR2 is YENEEA in the germline V gene.

This clonotype came up many times. The chain uses TRBV4-1 and TRBJ2-7, with TRBD1 as a possible D gene (5 bases). CDR1 and CDR2 from the germline V gene are MGHRA and YSYEKL. The CDR3 has 16 residues. Trimming cost V 6 bases and J 0 bases, with 18 bases left between them. CDR3 DNA: TGCGCCAGCAGTCGTACCCTAGACAGCCCCTCCTACGAGCAGTACTTC. Its protein is CASSRTLDSPSYEQYF.

Ten or more counts support this clonotype. The rearrangement uses TRBV19 and TRBJ1-5; 7 bases are a match to TRBD1. Unmatched junction bases numbered 5, after V lost 3 bases and J lost 0 bases. Per the germline V gene, CDR1 is LNHDA and CDR2 is SQIVND (reference sequence). This CDR3 region has 16 residues. In DNA form, the CDR3 reads TGTGCCAGTAGTATCCGGACAGGTCGTAGCAATCAGCCCCAGCATTTT. As protein: CASSIRTGRSNQPQHF.

This clonotype was seen ten or more times. The chain joins TRBV20-1 to TRBJ2-7; TRBD2 aligns across 8 bases. CDR3 size: 14 residues. From germline, CDR1 is DFQATT and CDR2 SNEGSKA (reference sequence). V gave up 6 bases and J gave up 7 bases; unmatched junction bases: 14. This CDR3 is CSAGRQAGVQEQYF. CDR3 coding DNA: TGCAGTGCGGGAAGGCAAGCGGGAGTTCAGGAGCAGTACTTC.

This clonotype occurred many times. V is TRBV20-1 and J is TRBJ2-2; possible D gene TRBD2, 6 bases. Germline V lookup: CDR1 DFQATT, CDR2 SNEGSKA (reference sequence). The CDR3 consists of 18 residues. V was trimmed by 3 bases and J by 3 bases, leaving 23 bases between them. In nucleotides, the CDR3 is TGCAGTGCTAGTTTCGGTTATGGGGGGAGCTGGGACACCGGGGAGCTGTTTTTT. This sequence encodes CSASFGYGGSWDTGELFF.

This clonotype was detected ten times or more. V and J are TRBV5-6 and TRBJ2-7; tentatively, D is TRBD1 (6 bases). The germline V gene encodes CDR1 SGHDT and CDR2 YYEEEE. The CDR3 is 15 residues long. Trimming stripped 4 bases from V and 0 bases from J, with 14 bases between. The CDR3 here is CASSIRQAGSYEQYF. The CDR3 bases are TGTGCCAGCAGCATTCGACAGGCCGGCTCCTACGAGCAGTACTTC.

This clonotype was detected many times. The chain carries TRBV29-1 and TRBJ1-2, with D hard to call. V lost 3 bases and J lost 2, with 7 bases in between. Germline loops: CDR1 SQVTM, CDR2 ANQGSEA. This CDR3 is built from 12 residues. The CDR3 region has the DNA TGCAGCGTTGAGGGCGAGAACTATGGCTACACCTTC. It encodes CSVEGENYGYTF.

This clonotype was seen many times. The junction differs from germline at one of its ends, possibly a read error. The chain is built from TRBV11-3 and TRBJ2-7; 7 positions agree with TRBD1. There are 12 residues in the CDR3. Germline loops: CDR1 SGHNT, CDR2 YENEEA. CDR3 residues: CASSRHSGTEIF. Written as DNA, the CDR3 is TGTGCCAGCAGCCGTCACTCCGGGACAGAGATCTTC.

At least ten counts were recorded for this clonotype. The chain recombines TRBV7-9 with TRBJ1-4; unclear D gene. Germline-derived CDR1 and CDR2 are SEHNR and FQNEAQ (reference sequence). V was clipped by 4 bases and J by 0 bases, with 9 bases between them. This CDR3 is built from 15 residues. CDR3 protein: CASSSSSSTNEKLFF. The DNA for the CDR3 is TGTGCCAGCAGCTCTTCGTCGTCAACTAATGAAAAACTGTTTTTT. The variable domain in full, completed from reference TRBV7-9 and TRBJ1-4, reads DTGVSQNPRHKITKRGQNVTFRCDPISEHNRLYWYRQTLGQGPEFLTYFQNEAQLEKSRLLSDRFSAERPKGSFSTLEIQRTEQGDSAMYLCASSSSSSTNEKLFFGSGTQLSVL.

This clonotype appeared many times. The chain uses TRBV12-3 or TRBV12-4 and TRBJ2-1; D is uncertain. V was pared by 2 bases and J by 5 bases, with 7 bases between. The CDR3 totals 13 residues. The CDR3 bases are TGTGCCAGCAGTTTAAAAGTAAACAATGAGCAGTTCTTC. Its translation is CASSLKVNNEQFF.

This clonotype has ten or more counts. The chain combines TRBV6-4 with TRBJ2-2; a possible D gene is TRBD1 (5 bases). With 0 bases removed from V and 3 bases from J, the gap between germline ends came to 14 bases. CDR3 length: 17 amino acids. Looked up from germline, CDR1 is MRHNA and CDR2 is SNTAGT. The CDR3 DNA reads TGTGCCAGCAGTGACTCCAAATCAGGGAAAGACACCGGGGAGCTGTTTTTT. It encodes CASSDSKSGKDTGELFF.

This clonotype was detected ten times or more. The chain is built from TRBV5-6 and TRBJ1-1, with D hard to call. The CDR3 consists of 15 residues. V was clipped by 2 bases and J by 1 base, with 12 bases between them. Germline V gene lookup returns CDR1 SGHDT and CDR2 YYEEEE. In nucleotides, the CDR3 is TGTGCCAGCAGCTTCCAAAACGGGCAGAACACTGAAGCTTTCTTT. Its protein is CASSFQNGQNTEAFF.

The chain joins TRBV29-1 to TRBJ1-2, with 10 bases identical to TRBD1. Germline assignment: CDR1 SQVTM and CDR2 ANQGSEA. Losses at the gene ends were 5 bases for V and 4 bases for J; bases not matched to a gene: 7. The CDR3 runs 14 residues. CDR3 in DNA: TGCAGCGTTACCGGGACAGGGGCTGTCTATGGCTACACCTTC. It translates to CSVTGTGAVYGYTF.

This clonotype was seen repeatedly, ten times or more. The chain recombines TRBV12-3 or TRBV12-4 with TRBJ2-3; 7 bases match TRBD1. The CDR3 covers 14 residues. J lost 6 bases, V lost 7 bases, and 10 bases had no gene match. CDR3 DNA sequence: TGTGCCAGCACCCCAGAAGGGGGCTGGGATACGCAGTATTTT. Protein product: CASTPEGGWDTQYF.

The CDR3, as DNA: TGCAGTGCCCCCTCTGGGGGACTCATGTCCACTGAAGCTTTCTTT. Its protein is CSAPSGGLMSTEAFF. V and J are TRBV20-1 and TRBJ1-1, with D possibly being TRBD1 (5 bases). Trimming took 6 bases from V and 4 from J, leaving 21 bases between them. The V gene's germline CDR1 is DFQATT and CDR2 SNEGSKA (reference sequence). The CDR3 consists of 15 residues.

This clonotype was observed at least ten times. The chain links TRBV28 to TRBJ2-4; D remains ambiguous. CDR3 length: 14 residues. Germline CDR1 MDHEN, CDR2 SYDVKM. Trimming took off 3 bases at V and 0 bases at J, with 6 bases between the two ends. The CDR3 nucleotides are TGTGCCAGCAGTTTGCGACAAGCCAAAAACATTCAGTACTTC. This codes for CASSLRQAKNIQYF. Drawing the rest from reference TRBV28 and TRBJ2-4, the complete variable domain is DVKVTQSSRYLVKRTGEKVFLECVQDMDHENMFWYRQDPGLGLRLIYFSYDVKMKEKGDIPEGYSVSREKKERFSLILESASTNQTSMYLCASSLRQAKNIQYFGAGTRLSVL.

This clonotype was observed a single time. V gene TRBV30 combines with J gene TRBJ2-1; possibly TRBD1 or TRBD2 for D (5 bases each). Trimming cost V 1 base and J 5 bases, with 9 bases left between them. The CDR3 runs to 13 residues. Germline CDR1 reads GTSNPN; CDR2 reads SVGIG (reference sequence). In nucleotides, the CDR3 is TGTGCCTGGAGTGCGGGACCAAACAATGAGCAGTTCTTC. Translating gives CAWSAGPNNEQFF.

Comment on this clonotype: A read error may be the cause here, since a much bigger clone is one base away. The genes are TRBV20-1 and TRBJ1-4, with D tentatively TRBD1 (6 bases). Germline lookup yields CDR1 DFQATT and CDR2 SNEGSKA (reference sequence). The V end lost 0 bases, the J end lost 10 bases, and 15 bases lay between the germline ends. The CDR3 contains 14 residues. The CDR3 sequence is CSARDRGGGRKLFF. DNA of the CDR3: TGCAGTGCTAGAGATCGAGGAGGGGGTCGAAAACTGTTTTTT.

In its sample, this clonotype was seen a few times. V is TRBV6-5 and J is TRBJ1-1; D ambiguous. Per germline, CDR1 MNHEY and CDR2 SVGAGI. Trimming took 9 bases from V and 8 from J, leaving 4 bases between them. The CDR3 loop spans 8 amino acids. CDR3 DNA: TGTGCCAGAAGCGAAGCTTTCTTT. It yields the protein CARSEAFF.